Included here is one TCR beta chain sequence, with context. The sample comes from a study of blood T cell repertoires in COVID-19. Study background: The United States, Italy and Spain provided the acute and convalescent COVID-19 samples. Sample material is recorded as cDNA or gDNA derived from T cells, B-cell-depleted T cells, or PBMCs.

Methods used by the authors: Amplification of reference gene primers was used by the study to estimate nucleated cell counts. Here immunoSEQ multiplex PCR was the method, and the copy in TCRdb shows in-frame clones only, minus some. V and J calls and clone size are as listed in that table; D and trimming were resolved from the DNA. The sample includes about 260,000 clones, around 86% of them seen just once. CDR3 size: 14 residues. In germline, CDR1 is MNHNS, CDR2 SASEGT. Between the trimmed V and J ends, which lost 2 bases and 2 bases, there was a span of 10 bases. The V gene is TRBV6-1, the J gene TRBJ2-7, with D unresolved. The sequenced material came from peripheral blood. This clonotype was obtained from a middle-aged woman who had recovered from COVID-19. CDR3 sequence reads: CASSEYAVPYEQYF. As DNA, the CDR3 is TGTGCCAGCAGTGAATACGCAGTCCCCTACGAGCAGTACTTC.